This T cell receptor beta chain was retrieved from a study of T cell responses to AZD1222 COVID-19 vaccine. The protocol was immunoSEQ multiplex PCR, while the TCRdb copy is restricted to in-frame clones and leaves out a portion. The repertoire consists of some 80,000 clones, with 90% occurring once and the leading ten covering 3% to 3.5%. With 5 bases removed from V and 2 bases from J, the gap between germline ends came to 3 bases. This CDR3 is 12 amino acids long. Germline CDR1 and CDR2: SGHTA and FQGNSA. This clone showed up just once. The sample in question was peripheral blood, obtained 28 days after the second AZD1222 dose. The TCR sequence derives from an adult who received the AZD1222 COVID-19 vaccine. The chain recombines TRBV7-2 with TRBJ2-2; D not resolved. This chain's CDR3 is CASSRNTGELFF. The CDR3 nucleotides are TGTGCCAGCAGCCGAAACACCGGGGAGCTGTTTTTT.